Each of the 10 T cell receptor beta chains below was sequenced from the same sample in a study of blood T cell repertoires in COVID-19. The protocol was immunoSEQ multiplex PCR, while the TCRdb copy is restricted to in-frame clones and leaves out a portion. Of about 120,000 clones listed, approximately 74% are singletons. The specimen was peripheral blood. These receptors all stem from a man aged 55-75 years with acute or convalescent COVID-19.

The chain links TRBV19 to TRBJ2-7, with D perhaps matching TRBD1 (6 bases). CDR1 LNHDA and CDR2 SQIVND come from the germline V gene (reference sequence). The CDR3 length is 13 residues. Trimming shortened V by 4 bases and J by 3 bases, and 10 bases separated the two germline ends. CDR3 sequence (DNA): TGTGCCAGTAGTAGCGGACAGAACTACGAGCAGTACTTC. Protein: CASSSGQNYEQYF.

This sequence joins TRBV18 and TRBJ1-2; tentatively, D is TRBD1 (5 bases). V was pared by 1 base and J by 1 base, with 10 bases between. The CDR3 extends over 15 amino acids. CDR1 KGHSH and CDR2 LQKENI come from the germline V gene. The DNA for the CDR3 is TGTGCCAGCTCACCACAAGGGGATCTTAACTATGGCTACACCTTC. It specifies CASSPQGDLNYGYTF.

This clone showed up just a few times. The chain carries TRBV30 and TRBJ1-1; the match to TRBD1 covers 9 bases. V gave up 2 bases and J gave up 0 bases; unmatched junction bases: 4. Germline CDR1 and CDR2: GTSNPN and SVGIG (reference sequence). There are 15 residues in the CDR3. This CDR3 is CAWSTGTGMNTEAFF. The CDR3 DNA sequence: TGTGCCTGGAGTACAGGGACAGGGATGAACACTGAAGCTTTCTTT.

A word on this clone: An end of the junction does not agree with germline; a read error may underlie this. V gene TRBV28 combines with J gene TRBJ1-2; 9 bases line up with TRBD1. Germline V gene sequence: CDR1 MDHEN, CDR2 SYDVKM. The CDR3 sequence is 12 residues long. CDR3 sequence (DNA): TGTGCCAGCAGTTTAGCGGGACAGGGCTGCACCTTC. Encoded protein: CASSLAGQGCTF.

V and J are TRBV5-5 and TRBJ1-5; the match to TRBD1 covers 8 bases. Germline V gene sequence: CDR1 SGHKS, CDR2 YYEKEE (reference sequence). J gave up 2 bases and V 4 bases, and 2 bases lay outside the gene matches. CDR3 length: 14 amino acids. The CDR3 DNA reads TGTGCCAGCAGCGTACAGGGGGGCAATCAGCCCCAGCATTTT. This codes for CASSVQGGNQPQHF.

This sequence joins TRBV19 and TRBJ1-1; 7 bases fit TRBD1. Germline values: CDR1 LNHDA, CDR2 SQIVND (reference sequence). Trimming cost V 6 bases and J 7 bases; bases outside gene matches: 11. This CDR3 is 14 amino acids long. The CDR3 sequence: CASRDPGQKLEAFF. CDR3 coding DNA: TGTGCCAGTAGGGACCCGGGACAGAAACTTGAAGCTTTCTTT.

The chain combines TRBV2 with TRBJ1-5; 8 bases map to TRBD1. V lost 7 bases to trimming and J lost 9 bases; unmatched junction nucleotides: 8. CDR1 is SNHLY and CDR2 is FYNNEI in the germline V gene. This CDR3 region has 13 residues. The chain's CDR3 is CASKQGAYRPQHF. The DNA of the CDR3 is TGTGCCAGCAAGCAGGGGGCGTATCGGCCCCAGCATTTT.

Here the CDR3 DNA reads TGTGCCAGCAAACGGGACAGCTCCTACGAGCAGTACTTC. It is translated as CASKRDSSYEQYF. The chain recombines TRBV2 with TRBJ2-7, with 7 bases that match TRBD1. V lost 7 bases and J lost 0; bases outside the gene matches: 3. The CDR3 covers 13 residues. Germline V CDR1 and CDR2: SNHLY, FYNNEI.

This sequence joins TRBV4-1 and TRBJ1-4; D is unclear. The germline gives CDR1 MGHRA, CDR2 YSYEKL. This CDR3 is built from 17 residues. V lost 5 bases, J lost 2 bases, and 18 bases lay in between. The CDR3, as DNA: TGCGCCAGCAGCGAAATAGCGTTCGGTGTTACTAATGAAAAACTGTTTTTT. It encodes CASSEIAFGVTNEKLFF.

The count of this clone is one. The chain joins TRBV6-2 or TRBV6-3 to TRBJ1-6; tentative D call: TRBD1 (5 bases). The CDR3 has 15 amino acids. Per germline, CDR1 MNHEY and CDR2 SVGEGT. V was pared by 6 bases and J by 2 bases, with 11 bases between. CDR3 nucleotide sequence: TGTGCCAGCAGCCGCACGACAGCCTATAATTCACCCCTCCACTTT. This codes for CASSRTTAYNSPLHF.